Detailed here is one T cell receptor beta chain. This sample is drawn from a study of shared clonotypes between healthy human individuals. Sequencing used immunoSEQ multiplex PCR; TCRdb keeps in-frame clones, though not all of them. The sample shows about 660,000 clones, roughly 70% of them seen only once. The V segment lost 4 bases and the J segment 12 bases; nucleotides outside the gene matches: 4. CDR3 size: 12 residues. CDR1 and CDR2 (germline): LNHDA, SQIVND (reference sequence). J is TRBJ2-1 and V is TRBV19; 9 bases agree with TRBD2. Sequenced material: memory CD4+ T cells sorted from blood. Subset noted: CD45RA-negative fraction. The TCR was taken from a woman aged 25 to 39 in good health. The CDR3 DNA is TGTGCCAGTAGTACCAAACTAGCGGGGCAGTTCTTC. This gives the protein CASSTKLAGQFF.